What follows are 31 T cell receptor beta chains derived from one specimen sequenced in a study of T cell responses to AZD1222 COVID-19 vaccine. TCRdb's table, derived via immunoSEQ multiplex PCR, lists solely in-frame clones and lacks some. In the table there are around 140,000 clones, roughly 90% of which are singletons. The material sequenced was peripheral blood, taken 28 days after the second AZD1222 dose. Source of these receptors: an adult who received the AZD1222 COVID-19 vaccine.

This clone was counted a single time. The genes are TRBV9 and TRBJ2-2; D ambiguous. The CDR3 has 13 amino acids. Germline V lookup: CDR1 SGDLS, CDR2 YYNGEE. V was shortened by 4 bases and J by 6 bases, with 10 bases between the two germline ends. The CDR3 is CASSSGVAGELFF. CDR3 nucleotide sequence: TGTGCCAGCAGCTCAGGAGTGGCCGGGGAGCTGTTTTTT.

The chain carries TRBV30 and TRBJ1-1, with a weak D call TRBD1 (6 bases). This CDR3 has 14 residues. V was shortened by 3 bases and J by 4 bases, with 15 bases between the two germline ends. The germline gives CDR1 GTSNPN, CDR2 SVGIG (reference sequence). DNA of the CDR3: TGTGCCTGGAGGTCACAGGGAGGCGGCACTGAAGCTTTCTTT. Translating gives CAWRSQGGGTEAFF.

This clone occurred once. The chain employs TRBV10-3 and TRBJ2-5, with TRBD2 identical over 13 bases. Trimming cost V 2 bases and J 1 base; bases outside gene matches: 10. CDR1 is ENHRY and CDR2 is SYGVKD in the germline V gene. The CDR3 has 19 amino acids. In nucleotides, the CDR3 is TGTGCCATCAGTGAGGAGGTACTAGCGGGAGGGAAGACCCAAGAGACCCAGTACTTC. This sequence encodes CAISEEVLAGGKTQETQYF.

The chain carries TRBV7-3 and TRBJ1-1, with 9 bases matching TRBD1. Germline CDR1 reads SGHTA; CDR2 reads FQGTGA. The V and J ends lost 5 bases and 5 bases, in that order; junction bases with no gene match: 9. This CDR3 contains 15 residues. The CDR3 reads CASSQKGTGRTEAFF. The DNA of the CDR3 is TGTGCCAGCAGCCAGAAAGGGACAGGGCGGACTGAAGCTTTCTTT.

V gene TRBV30 combines with J gene TRBJ1-5; TRBD1 matches at 8 bases. V lost 0 bases to trimming and J lost 4 bases; unmatched junction nucleotides: 14. The CDR3 totals 18 residues. The germline V gene encodes CDR1 GTSNPN and CDR2 SVGIG (reference sequence). The CDR3 spells CAWSVGQGAIRRNQPQHF. CDR3 sequence (DNA): TGTGCCTGGAGTGTAGGGCAGGGGGCTATTCGGAGAAATCAGCCCCAGCATTTT.

This chain connects TRBV3-1 (or the pseudogene TRBV3-2) to TRBJ2-5, with D perhaps being TRBD1 or TRBD2 (5 bases each). Germline V gene lookup returns CDR1 LGHDT and CDR2 YNNKEL (reference sequence). The CDR3 consists of 14 residues. The ends were cut back, 1 base at V and 2 bases at J, with 8 bases in the middle. CDR3 region: CASSQGWGQETQYF. The CDR3 bases are TGTGCCAGCAGCCAAGGTTGGGGGCAAGAGACCCAGTACTTC.

The V and J genes are TRBV15 and TRBJ2-1; D gene ambiguous. The CDR3 is made up of 16 amino acids. Germline V gene sequence: CDR1 LNHNV, CDR2 YYDKDF (reference sequence). V gave up 0 bases and J gave up 2 bases, with 11 bases separating them. CDR3 nucleotide sequence: TGTGCCACCAGCAGAGATCCAGGATTCGCCTACAATGAGCAGTTCTTC. Translation gives CATSRDPGFAYNEQFF.

The V and J genes are TRBV6-5 and TRBJ2-2; D unresolved. This CDR3 comprises 15 residues. Germline lookup yields CDR1 MNHEY and CDR2 SVGAGI. V was clipped by 2 bases and J by 3 bases, with 10 bases between them. The CDR3 DNA reads TGTGCCAGCAGTTACGGACCCTCGGACACCGGGGAGCTGTTTTTT. This sequence encodes CASSYGPSDTGELFF.

V usage is TRBV27 and J usage is TRBJ2-1; 14 bases match TRBD2. With V trimmed by 1 base and J by 9 bases, 11 bases remained unmatched. The CDR3 has 18 amino acids. CDR1 is MNHEY and CDR2 is SMNVEV in the germline V gene (reference sequence). CDR3 in DNA: TGTGCCAGCAGTTTATTTCCCGAGACTAGCGGGAGGGTCCCTGAGCAGTTCTTC. Translated: CASSLFPETSGRVPEQFF.

V and J are TRBV7-9 and TRBJ2-7, with 12 bases aligning to TRBD1. Losses at the gene ends were 0 bases for V and 1 base for J; bases not matched to a gene: 4. The CDR3 has 17 amino acids. CDR1 is SEHNR and CDR2 is FQNEAQ in the germline V gene (reference sequence). In nucleotides, the CDR3 is TGTGCCAGCAGCTTAGCGGGACAGGGGGCGCATTCCTACGAGCAGTACTTC. It yields the protein CASSLAGQGAHSYEQYF. Full variable domain (missing parts from reference TRBV7-9 and TRBJ2-7): DTGVSQNPRHKITKRGQNVTFRCDPISEHNRLYWYRQTLGQGPEFLTYFQNEAQLEKSRLLSDRFSAERPKGSFSTLEIQRTEQGDSAMYLCASSLAGQGAHSYEQYFGPGTRLTVT.

The CDR3 spells CASSFRPESSYEQYF. The DNA of the CDR3 is TGTGCCAGCAGTTTTAGACCGGAGAGCTCCTACGAGCAGTACTTC. V gene TRBV27 combines with J gene TRBJ2-7; D uncertain. This CDR3 is built from 15 residues. The V end lost 3 bases, the J end lost 0 bases, and 12 bases lay between the germline ends. Germline V gene data show CDR1 as MNHEY and CDR2 as SMNVEV (reference sequence).

This rearrangement joins TRBV9 to TRBJ1-4, with D possibly being TRBD1 (5 bases). CDR1 and CDR2 (germline): SGDLS, YYNGEE. The V gene lost 2 bases and the J gene lost 8 bases, with 16 bases spanning the gap. The length of the CDR3 is 15 residues. The CDR3 DNA reads TGTGCCAGCAGCGTTTCCACCGGCCAGGGAGAAAAACTGTTTTTT. This translates into CASSVSTGQGEKLFF. Full variable domain (outside the CDR3, taken from reference TRBV9 and TRBJ1-4): DSGVTQTPKHLITATGQRVTLRCSPRSGDLSVYWYQQSLDQGLQFLIQYYNGEERAKGNILERFSAQQFPDLHSELNLSSLELGDSALYFCASSVSTGQGEKLFFGSGTQLSVL.

The chain joins TRBV9 to TRBJ1-1; no clear D gene. CDR3 size: 14 residues. Per the germline V gene, CDR1 is SGDLS and CDR2 is YYNGEE. V was pared by 0 bases and J by 1 base, with 7 bases between. The CDR3 here is CASSVEAQNTEAFF. The CDR3 DNA reads TGTGCCAGCAGCGTAGAGGCCCAGAACACTGAAGCTTTCTTT.

About this clone: At one end, the junction sequence differs from germline, possibly due to a read error. The chain carries TRBV11-2 and TRBJ1-2, with a weak D call TRBD1 (6 bases). CDR1 SGHAT and CDR2 FQNNGV come from the germline V gene. The CDR3 runs to 14 residues. The CDR3 DNA follows: TGTGCCAGCACCTTAGACAGGCGGGGCTATGGCTACACCTTC. This codes for CASTLDRRGYGYTF.

The CDR3 is CASSLTGMNTEAFF. Here the CDR3 DNA reads TGTGCCAGCAGTTTAACAGGGATGAACACTGAAGCTTTCTTT. This sequence joins TRBV28 and TRBJ1-1, with a tentative D call TRBD1 (6 bases). Between the trimmed V and J ends, which lost 2 bases and 0 bases, there was a span of 7 bases. The V gene's germline CDR1 is MDHEN and CDR2 SYDVKM. The CDR3 is made up of 14 amino acids.

The chain links TRBV1 to TRBJ1-4; the table's D call, TRBD1, has no DNA check behind it. TRBV1 is described as a pseudogene. This CDR3 has 16 amino acids. The CDR3 protein is CTSSQDQGQGSEKLFF. DNA of the CDR3: TGCACCAGCAGCCAAGACCAGGGACAGGGAAGCGAAAAACTGTTTTTT.

The rearrangement uses TRBV7-2 and TRBJ1-2, with D possibly being TRBD1 (6 bases). With 5 bases removed from V and 4 bases from J, the gap between germline ends came to 17 bases. CDR3 length: 15 residues. CDR1 SGHTA and CDR2 FQGNSA come from the germline V gene. CDR3 DNA: TGTGCCAGCAGCCCTGGACAGCCCATGGCCTATGGCTACACCTTC. Translation gives CASSPGQPMAYGYTF.

The V call is TRBV6-5, the J call TRBJ1-1, with 8 bases fitting TRBD1. V was pared by 6 bases and J by 0 bases, with 6 bases of the junction left unmatched. This CDR3 is 15 amino acids long. Germline-derived CDR1 and CDR2 are MNHEY and SVGAGI. The CDR3 sequence: CASRDRDRLNTEAFF. DNA for the CDR3: TGTGCCAGCAGAGACCGGGACAGGTTGAACACTGAAGCTTTCTTT.

The chain combines TRBV20-1 with TRBJ2-7; TRBD2 aligns across 13 bases. The CDR3 covers 16 residues. Losses at the gene ends were 3 bases for V and 3 bases for J; bases not matched to a gene: 8. The germline V gene has CDR1 DFQATT and CDR2 SNEGSKA (reference sequence). CDR3 protein: CSASQTSGRVGYEQYF. The CDR3 DNA sequence: TGCAGTGCTAGTCAAACTAGCGGGAGGGTCGGCTACGAGCAGTACTTC.

This clone occurred a few times. CDR3 in DNA: TGTGCCAGTAGCCAGGGCGGAAACACCATATATTTT. Translated: CASSQGGNTIYF. J is TRBJ1-3 and V is TRBV19; possibly TRBD1 for D (5 bases). V gave up 6 bases and J gave up 4 bases, with 7 bases separating them. Per germline, CDR1 LNHDA and CDR2 SQIVND (reference sequence). The CDR3 consists of 12 residues.

The chain recombines TRBV28 with TRBJ2-1, with no clear D. The CDR3 sequence is 15 residues long. Germline lookup yields CDR1 MDHEN and CDR2 SYDVKM. Deletions cut 3 bases from V and 0 bases from J, with 9 bases between. The chain's CDR3 is CASSFFGYSYNEQFF. In nucleotides, the CDR3 is TGTGCCAGCAGTTTTTTTGGTTACTCCTACAATGAGCAGTTCTTC.

The chain is built from TRBV11-3 and TRBJ2-7, with TRBD1 matching 7 bases. V was pared by 6 bases and J by 0 bases, with 8 bases of the junction left unmatched. In germline, CDR1 is SGHNT, CDR2 YENEEA. This CDR3 is 15 amino acids long. CDR3 in amino acids: CASSNSGGSSYEQYF. The CDR3 nucleotides are TGTGCCAGCAGTAACTCAGGGGGTAGCTCCTACGAGCAGTACTTC. The full variable domain, its missing parts supplied by reference TRBV11-3 and TRBJ2-7, is EAGVVQSPRYKIIEKKQPVAFWCNPISGHNTLYWYLQNLGQGPELLIRYENEEAVDDSQLPKDRFSAERLKGVDSTLKIQPAELGDSAVYLCASSNSGGSSYEQYFGPGTRLTVT.

This clone appeared a single time. This chain uses TRBV27 with TRBJ1-3, with TRBD1 as a possible D gene (5 bases). The V gene's germline CDR1 is MNHEY and CDR2 SMNVEV (reference sequence). The CDR3 loop spans 14 amino acids. V was clipped by 4 bases and J by 6 bases, with 13 bases between them. The CDR3 sequence is CASSSGLFENTIYF. The CDR3 bases are TGTGCCAGCAGTTCGGGACTGTTTGAAAACACCATATATTTT.

CDR3 sequence reads: CASSPRVGEQYF. In DNA, the CDR3 is TGTGCCAGCAGCCCCAGGGTCGGCGAGCAGTACTTC. V gene TRBV3-1 (or the pseudogene TRBV3-2) combines with J gene TRBJ2-7, with D maybe TRBD1 (5 bases). The V gene lost 4 bases and the J gene lost 6 bases, with 10 bases spanning the gap. The CDR3 extends over 12 amino acids. CDR1 and CDR2 (germline): LGHDT, YNNKEL (reference sequence).

This sequence joins TRBV29-1 and TRBJ2-7; 10 nucleotides line up with TRBD2. The V and J ends lost 0 bases and 6 bases, in that order; junction bases with no gene match: 8. CDR1 and CDR2 (germline): SQVTM, ANQGSEA. This CDR3 has 15 residues. The DNA for the CDR3 is TGCAGCGTTGAAGATCGAAGAGCGGGAGGGACCGAGCAGTACTTC. Its protein product is CSVEDRRAGGTEQYF.

V is TRBV7-3 and J is TRBJ1-2; D is ambiguous. V was pared by 6 bases and J by 4 bases, with 12 bases between. Germline CDR1 is SGHTA and CDR2 is FQGTGA. The CDR3 is 13 amino acids. The CDR3 region has the DNA TGTGCCAGCAGTCTCGACGGTTCCTATGGCTACACCTTC. This encodes CASSLDGSYGYTF.

V and J are TRBV5-1 and TRBJ2-1, with D possibly being TRBD2 (6 bases). Trimming stripped 4 bases from V and 0 bases from J, with 11 bases between. Germline V gene sequence: CDR1 SGHRS, CDR2 YFSETQ. This CDR3 is built from 15 residues. The CDR3 sequence is CASSRDGGSYNEQFF. In DNA, the CDR3 is TGCGCCAGCAGCAGGGACGGGGGCTCCTACAATGAGCAGTTCTTC.

V is TRBV12-3 or TRBV12-4 and J is TRBJ2-1; D uncertain. The ends were cut back, 2 bases at V and 10 bases at J, with 6 bases in the middle. The CDR3 has 11 residues. DNA for the CDR3: TGTGCCAGCAGTTTACCAGAGGAGCAGTTCTTC. It codes for CASSLPEEQFF.

The rearrangement links TRBV2 to TRBJ1-1; D gene ambiguous. CDR1 SNHLY and CDR2 FYNNEI come from the germline V gene. The CDR3 consists of 12 residues. V was trimmed by 6 bases and J by 6 bases, leaving 11 bases between them. CDR3 bases: TGTGCCAGCAGAATAAGGTCTGCTGAAGCTTTCTTT. Its translation: CASRIRSAEAFF.

In nucleotides, the CDR3 is TGTGCCACTACTAGCGGTGACACCAATGAGCAGTTCTTC. Protein sequence: CATTSGDTNEQFF. V usage is TRBV10-3 and J usage is TRBJ2-1; TRBD2 agrees at 8 bases. Germline CDR1 ENHRY, CDR2 SYGVKD. This CDR3 is 13 amino acids long. V lost 10 bases, J lost 6 bases, and 8 bases stayed unmatched.

The chain recombines TRBV7-8 with TRBJ2-1; 11 bases line up with TRBD2. The CDR3 extends over 14 amino acids. The germline V gene encodes CDR1 SGHVS and CDR2 FQNEAQ. With 6 bases clipped from V and 3 bases from J, the junction kept 1 base outside the gene matches. In nucleotides, the CDR3 is TGTGCCAGCAGGGGACTAGCGGACTACAATGAGCAGTTCTTC. Encoded protein: CASRGLADYNEQFF.